This TCR beta chain was identified in a study of T cells after yellow fever vaccination. As TCR cDNA was made by 5'RACE template switching, a universal primer site and UMIs were added. TCRdb processed the 5' RACE reads anew with MiXCR; each CDR3 protein has one entry. The sample has more than 300,000 distinct CDR3 sequences, roughly 10% seen once. A few counts support this clonotype. The clonotype originates from a young man who received the YFV17D yellow fever vaccine. The specimen comprised CD4+ T cells sorted from PBMCs, sampled 45 days after the yellow fever booster vaccination.

The CDR3 nucleotides are TGTGCCAGCAGCTTAACACAGGGGGCACGAGGAAACACCATATATTTT. The encoded protein is CASSLTQGARGNTIYF. The J gene is TRBJ1-3, the V gene TRBV5-6; 9 bases match TRBD1. The trim removed 2 bases at V and 4 bases at J, leaving 7 bases unmatched. Germline V lookup: CDR1 SGHDT, CDR2 YYEEEE. This CDR3 is 16 amino acids long.